The 27 T cell receptor beta chains in this list originate from one sample, sequenced in a study of human T cells and chemical hapten exposure. Noted time point: pre-sensitization, week 0. The treatment was: therapeutic diphenylcyclopropenone sensitization with weekly scalp DPC. MiXCR, applied by TCRdb to the RACE reads, yields one record per CDR3 protein. The sample carries tens of thousands of distinct CDR3 sequences, over 9.5% recorded once. The material sequenced was whole blood, taken in connection with sensitization to the hapten diphenylcyclopropenone (DPC). The receptors shown here come from a woman aged 50 to 60 with alopecia areata. Some clones in this sample may be carry-over from other donors' samples.

Many counts were recorded for this clonotype. V usage is TRBV7-9 and J usage is TRBJ1-1; 7 bases fit TRBD1. This CDR3 comprises 13 residues. Germline CDR1 SEHNR, CDR2 FQNEAQ (reference sequence). Losses at the gene ends were 1 base for V and 8 bases for J; bases not matched to a gene: 4. This CDR3 reads CASSLGDSWEAFF. CDR3 bases: TGTGCCAGCAGCTTAGGGGACAGTTGGGAAGCTTTCTTT.

The V gene is TRBV24-1, the J gene TRBJ1-2; possibly TRBD1 for D (6 bases). Germline loops: CDR1 KGHDR, CDR2 SFDVKD. The V end was cut by 7 bases, the J end by 1 base, with 9 bases between. This CDR3 is 13 amino acids long. CDR3 sequence: CATSRQDNYGYTF. CDR3 coding DNA: TGTGCCACCAGCAGACAGGATAACTATGGCTACACCTTC.

The chain uses TRBV19 and TRBJ2-1; a weak D match, TRBD1 (6 bases). Germline CDR1 reads LNHDA; CDR2 reads SQIVND (reference sequence). This CDR3 region has 11 residues. Between the trimmed V and J ends, which lost 6 bases and 9 bases, there was a span of 9 bases. The CDR3 sequence is CASRQGPEQFF. DNA for the CDR3: TGTGCCAGTAGACAGGGTCCTGAGCAGTTCTTC.

This clonotype was picked up many times. The rearrangement links TRBV11-2 to TRBJ1-2; D is unclear. Germline CDR1 and CDR2: SGHAT and FQNNGV. Trimming removed 1 base from V and 0 bases from J, with 15 bases in between. The CDR3 has 17 amino acids. This CDR3 is CASSLGTTPRSNYGYTF. The CDR3 DNA is TGTGCCAGCAGCTTAGGAACCACCCCAAGGTCTAACTATGGCTACACCTTC.

For this clonotype: A junction boundary mismatches the germline segment, possibly from a read error. The J gene is TRBJ2-1, the V gene TRBV27, with D maybe TRBD1 (5 bases). This CDR3 comprises 13 residues. In germline, CDR1 is MNHEY, CDR2 SMNVEV (reference sequence). DNA for the CDR3: TGTGCCAGCAGTTCCCATTCCGACAGCCACGACGTCTTC. This gives the protein CASSSHSDSHDVF.

This sequence joins TRBV27 and TRBJ2-4, with TRBD1 identical over 8 bases. CDR1 and CDR2 (germline): MNHEY, SMNVEV (reference sequence). With V trimmed by 4 bases and J by 2 bases, 16 bases remained unmatched. This CDR3 has 19 residues. The CDR3 DNA reads TGTGCCAGCAGTTCGACAGGGGTTGGGTTCAGGTTCACCAAAAACATTCAGTACTTC. Encoded protein: CASSSTGVGFRFTKNIQYF.

The J gene is TRBJ1-6, the V gene TRBV12-3 or TRBV12-4; D is unclear. This CDR3 comprises 12 residues. Deletions cut 4 bases from V and 9 bases from J, with 7 bases between. Written as DNA, the CDR3 is TGTGCCAGCAGTTCTGTTGGTTCACCCCTCCACTTT. Translated, it gives CASSSVGSPLHF.

The chain carries TRBV9 and TRBJ2-1, with D maybe TRBD1 (5 bases). The V end lost 0 bases, the J end lost 3 bases, and 10 bases lay between the germline ends. Germline V gene data show CDR1 as SGDLS and CDR2 as YYNGEE. The CDR3 is 15 residues long. CDR3 loop: CASSVAKGYYNEQFF. The CDR3 DNA is TGTGCCAGCAGCGTAGCCAAGGGGTACTACAATGAGCAGTTCTTC.

This clonotype was picked up a small number of times. This chain links TRBV18 with TRBJ2-3, with 14 bases that match TRBD2. CDR1 and CDR2 from the germline V gene are KGHSH and LQKENI. J gave up 5 bases and V 6 bases, and 13 bases lay outside the gene matches. This CDR3 region has 18 residues. CDR3 region: CASSGQRGLAGDVDTQYF. Here the CDR3 DNA reads TGTGCCAGCTCGGGACAGCGGGGACTAGCGGGAGATGTAGATACGCAGTATTTT.

This clonotype was picked up a small number of times. V gene TRBV12-5 combines with J gene TRBJ2-3; D remains ambiguous. Germline CDR1 LGHNT, CDR2 FRNRAP. This CDR3 has 11 residues. V was shortened by 3 bases and J by 6 bases, with 4 bases between the two germline ends. This chain's CDR3 is CASGLSDTQYF. The CDR3 DNA is TGTGCTAGTGGTTTATCGGATACGCAGTATTTT.

This clonotype has at least ten counts. This chain links TRBV20-1 with TRBJ2-7, with 13 bases matching TRBD2. Trimming cost V 5 bases and J 6 bases; bases outside gene matches: 7. The germline gives CDR1 DFQATT, CDR2 SNEGSKA (reference sequence). The CDR3 has 14 amino acids. The CDR3 loop is CSAPGLAGVGEQYF. DNA of the CDR3: TGCAGTGCTCCTGGACTAGCGGGAGTCGGCGAGCAGTACTTC.

This clonotype was counted a few times. The chain is built from TRBV6-1 and TRBJ2-7; possibly TRBD2 for D (5 bases). This CDR3 is built from 14 residues. Germline lookup yields CDR1 MNHNS and CDR2 SASEGT. V shed 6 bases and J shed 4 bases, with 16 bases lying between them. The CDR3, as DNA: TGTGCCAGCAGCCCAGCGGAAGACGTTTACGAGCAGTACTTC. As protein: CASSPAEDVYEQYF.

This clonotype was seen a few times. The rearrangement uses TRBV18 and TRBJ1-1; no reliable D call. The CDR3 totals 14 residues. Germline CDR1 is KGHSH and CDR2 is LQKENI. V was trimmed by 0 bases and J by 1 base, leaving 6 bases between them. CDR3 amino acids: CASSPPWGNTEAFF. The CDR3 DNA is TGTGCCAGCTCACCACCGTGGGGGAACACTGAAGCTTTCTTT. Combining the CDR3 with reference TRBV18 and TRBJ1-1 gives the whole variable domain NAGVMQNPRHLVRRRGQEARLRCSPMKGHSHVYWYRQLPEEGLKFMVYLQKENIIDESGMPKERFSAEFPKEGPSILRIQQVVRGDSAAYFCASSPPWGNTEAFFGQGTRLTVV.

J is TRBJ2-7 and V is TRBV25-1, with unresolved D. Germline CDR1 and CDR2: MGHDK and SYGVNS. This CDR3 contains 12 residues. V was cut by 6 bases and J by 5 bases, with 11 bases left in between. CDR3 region: CASSARTNEQYF. For the CDR3, the DNA is TGTGCCAGCAGCGCCAGAACAAACGAGCAGTACTTC.

In its sample, this clonotype was seen a few times. The chain couples TRBV24-1 to TRBJ2-3; D gene unclear. CDR3 length: 13 amino acids. Trimming shortened V by 3 bases and J by 6 bases, and 9 bases separated the two germline ends. Germline V gene data show CDR1 as KGHDR and CDR2 as SFDVKD. CDR3 loop: CATSDVTLDTQYF. As DNA, the CDR3 is TGTGCCACCAGTGATGTGACTCTGGATACGCAGTATTTT.

The sample holds many counts of this clonotype. The rearrangement links TRBV12-2 to TRBJ1-6; the DNA was not compared with TRBD1, the D call given in the table. TRBV12-2 is a pseudogene. The CDR3 is 17 amino acids. Here the CDR3 DNA reads TGTGCAAGTCGCTTACGGTGTATAGCAGGGGAAAATTCACCCCTCCACTTT. The encoded protein is CASRLRCIAGENSPLHF.

This clonotype was counted a few times. This chain joins TRBV7-3 and TRBJ2-1; TRBD1 matches 7 bases. J lost 1 base, V lost 5 bases, and 17 bases had no gene match. The CDR3 has 19 residues. Germline V CDR1 and CDR2: SGHTA, FQGTGA. The CDR3 region has the DNA TGTGCCAGCAGCCCCACCGGGGACAGAAGAAAAACTTCCTACAATGAGCAGTTCTTC. Translated, it gives CASSPTGDRRKTSYNEQFF. Full variable domain (remainder filled in from reference TRBV7-3 and TRBJ2-1): GAGVSQTPSNKVTEKGKYVELRCDPISGHTALYWYRQSLGQGPEFLIYFQGTGAADDSGLPNDRFFAVRPEGSVSTLKIQRTERGDSAVYLCASSPTGDRRKTSYNEQFFGPGTRLTVL.

This rearrangement joins TRBV20-1 to TRBJ1-3; D uncertain. V was clipped by 1 base and J by 3 bases, with 7 bases between them. This CDR3 has 13 residues. Germline CDR1 is DFQATT and CDR2 is SNEGSKA (reference sequence). Here the CDR3 reads CSARGENGNTIYF. For the CDR3, the DNA is TGCAGTGCTAGAGGCGAAAATGGAAACACCATATATTTT.

This sequence joins TRBV19 and TRBJ2-2, with D perhaps matching TRBD2 (6 bases). Germline lookup yields CDR1 LNHDA and CDR2 SQIVND (reference sequence). V was pared by 4 bases and J by 5 bases, with 11 bases between. The CDR3 consists of 14 residues. The CDR3 bases are TGTGCCAGTAGTAGACCAGGGAGGACCGGGGAGCTGTTTTTT. It translates to CASSRPGRTGELFF.

This clonotype has at least ten counts. The chain employs TRBV19 and TRBJ2-1; 13 positions match TRBD2. This CDR3 has 13 residues. Trimming cost V 4 bases and J 15 bases; bases outside gene matches: 6. Germline CDR1 is LNHDA and CDR2 is SQIVND (reference sequence). The CDR3 protein is CASSTGLAGDRFF. The CDR3 DNA reads as TGTGCCAGTAGTACCGGACTAGCGGGAGACCGGTTCTTC.

This clonotype came up many times. The chain recombines TRBV5-1 with TRBJ2-7, with D maybe TRBD1 (6 bases). This CDR3 contains 13 residues. From germline, CDR1 is SGHRS and CDR2 YFSETQ. V shed 0 bases and J shed 6 bases, with 10 bases lying between them. The CDR3 sequence is CASSLETGSEQYF. CDR3 DNA: TGCGCCAGCAGCTTGGAGACAGGCAGCGAGCAGTACTTC.

This chain connects TRBV24-1 to TRBJ2-3; 9 nucleotides match TRBD1. From germline, CDR1 is KGHDR and CDR2 SFDVKD. The V and J ends lost 3 bases and 3 bases, in that order; junction bases with no gene match: 3. The CDR3 contains 15 residues. CDR3 sequence (DNA): TGTGCCACCAGTGATCGCGGACAGGGGACAGATACGCAGTATTTT. As protein: CATSDRGQGTDTQYF.

This clonotype has ten or more counts. The chain couples TRBV7-2 to TRBJ1-1; TRBD1 aligns across 7 bases. Germline V gene lookup returns CDR1 SGHTA and CDR2 FQGNSA. The length of the CDR3 is 15 residues. With 5 bases clipped from V and 0 bases from J, the junction kept 6 bases outside the gene matches. The CDR3 region has the DNA TGTGCCAGCAGCCCCCGACAGGGAATGAACACTGAAGCTTTCTTT. Its translation is CASSPRQGMNTEAFF.

The V call is TRBV28, the J call TRBJ1-2; possibly TRBD1 for D (6 bases). From germline, CDR1 is MDHEN and CDR2 SYDVKM. This CDR3 has 14 amino acids. V shed 7 bases and J shed 4 bases, with 16 bases lying between them. In nucleotides, the CDR3 is TGTGCCAGCACCCTGACAGGAGGAGGCTATGGCTACACCTTC. It specifies CASTLTGGGYGYTF.

This clonotype was seen at least ten times. The chain carries TRBV7-2 and TRBJ2-3, with no clear D. V lost 0 bases, J lost 1 base, and 8 bases lay in between. Looked up from germline, CDR1 is SGHTA and CDR2 is FQGNSA. CDR3 length: 15 amino acids. The CDR3 DNA sequence: TGTGCCAGCAGCTTAGCGAACCCAGGCACAGATACGCAGTATTTT. This sequence encodes CASSLANPGTDTQYF.

This clonotype was counted a few times. V gene TRBV9 combines with J gene TRBJ1-2; D is uncertain. CDR1 is SGDLS, CDR2 YYNGEE, per germline. This CDR3 spans 15 amino acids. The V end was cut by 3 bases, the J end by 1 base, with 13 bases between. CDR3 DNA: TGTGCCAGCAGCGAAACCCCACAGAATAACTATGGCTACACCTTC. Translation: CASSETPQNNYGYTF.

This chain links TRBV19 with TRBJ1-5; D gene unclear. Germline V gene data show CDR1 as LNHDA and CDR2 as SQIVND (reference sequence). The CDR3 spans 14 residues. V was cut by 6 bases and J by 2 bases, with 11 bases left in between. The CDR3 DNA reads as TGTGCCAGTAGCCGGCCTTGGGGCAATCAGCCCCAGCATTTT. Its translation: CASSRPWGNQPQHF.